These 3 T cell receptor beta chains were all obtained from the same sample, sequenced in a study of T cell changes during pregnancy in multiple sclerosis. The repertoire was sequenced with immunoSEQ multiplex PCR; TCRdb's copy has only in-frame clones and lacks some. The data contain 80,000 or so clones, 94% of them singletons. This specimen consisted of peripheral blood, obtained in the second trimester of pregnancy. These receptor sequences come from a female donor in good health, enrolled as a control in a pregnancy study.

This clone has a handful of counts. J is TRBJ2-7 and V is TRBV21-1; TRBD2 reflects the table's D call only, with no check against the DNA. TRBV21-1 is labeled a pseudogene. The CDR3 is 15 residues long. CDR3: CASSKTLAGAYEQYF. CDR3 nucleotides: TGTGCCAGCAGCAAAACGCTAGCGGGTGCCTACGAGCAGTACTTC.

V and J are TRBV18 and TRBJ2-7; D perhaps matches TRBD2 (5 bases). V was cut by 4 bases and J by 6 bases, with 13 bases left in between. The germline gives CDR1 KGHSH, CDR2 LQKENI. There are 13 residues in the CDR3. CDR3 DNA: TGTGCCAGCTCACGGGCTAGCATCGGCGAGCAGTACTTC. It translates to CASSRASIGEQYF.

This chain joins TRBV5-6 and TRBJ1-6; D gene ambiguous. The CDR3 extends over 15 amino acids. Trimming left V 0 bases short and J 9 bases short, with 13 bases between. Germline loops: CDR1 SGHDT, CDR2 YYEEEE. The CDR3 region is CASSLGLQASSPLHF. The CDR3 DNA is TGTGCCAGCAGCTTGGGGCTCCAGGCGAGTTCACCCCTCCACTTT.